The 32 T cell receptor beta chains given below trace back to one sample, sequenced in a study of PD-1 blockade in mismatch repair-deficient tumors (dated by TCRdb to 2016 to 2017). Receptor libraries were prepared by the immunoSEQ multiplex PCR assay. TCRdb took over this immuneACCESS table, retaining in-frame rearrangements with V and J assigned. Such tables are incomplete; in checked studies, under half of the missing clones stem from an unresolved V gene, and the remainder is unexplained. The sample includes 130,000 or so clones, with about 88% observed a single time. The ten largest clones take up approximately 12% of the sample. This specimen was peripheral blood, taken 44 weeks after starting pembrolizumab. These TCRs come from an adult with mismatch repair-deficient cancer.

CDR3: CASRRTSGRAKVYNEQFF. CDR3 nucleotide sequence: TGCGCCAGCAGGCGGACTAGCGGGAGGGCCAAGGTGTACAATGAGCAGTTCTTC. The chain is built from TRBV10-2 and TRBJ2-1; 15 bases map to TRBD2. The CDR3 length is 18 residues. Germline loops: CDR1 WSHSY, CDR2 SAAADI. J gave up 4 bases and V 6 bases, and 10 bases lay outside the gene matches.

This chain links TRBV7-2 with TRBJ2-3; D may be TRBD2 (5 bases). Trimming cost V 0 bases and J 5 bases, with 18 bases left between them. The germline CDR1 and CDR2 sequences are SGHTA and FQGNSA. The CDR3 consists of 17 residues. The CDR3 is CASSLALGLRARDTQYF. In DNA form, the CDR3 reads TGTGCCAGCAGCTTAGCGCTTGGACTCCGGGCTCGAGATACGCAGTATTTT. The complete variable domain, with remaining parts taken from reference TRBV7-2 and TRBJ2-3, reads GAGVSQSPSNKVTEKGKDVELRCDPISGHTALYWYRQSLGQGLEFLIYFQGNSAPDKSGLPSDRFSAERTGGSVSTLTIQRTQQEDSAVYLCASSLALGLRARDTQYFGPGTRLTVL.

V usage is TRBV6-6 and J usage is TRBJ1-1, with 7 bases aligning to TRBD1. The germline gives CDR1 MNHNY, CDR2 SVGAGI (reference sequence). The CDR3 covers 13 residues. The trim removed 0 bases at V and 7 bases at J, leaving 2 bases unmatched. The CDR3 DNA follows: TGTGCCAGCAGTTACTCGACAGGGCGTGAAGCTTTCTTT. It yields the protein CASSYSTGREAFF.

V usage is TRBV29-1 and J usage is TRBJ1-2; 9 nucleotides agree with TRBD1. Per germline, CDR1 SQVTM and CDR2 ANQGSEA. This CDR3 spans 13 amino acids. V lost 5 bases and J lost 3; bases outside the gene matches: 4. This chain's CDR3 is CSVPTGGDYGYTF. In DNA, the CDR3 is TGCAGCGTTCCGACAGGGGGAGACTATGGCTACACCTTC.

The CDR3 spells CAWRGGQGIGGNYNEQFF. CDR3 bases: TGTGCCTGGAGGGGGGGACAGGGGATTGGCGGGAATTACAATGAGCAGTTCTTC. V is TRBV30 and J is TRBJ2-1, with TRBD1 matching over 10 bases. CDR3 length: 18 amino acids. Losses at the gene ends were 3 bases for V and 4 bases for J; bases not matched to a gene: 15. Germline V gene lookup returns CDR1 GTSNPN and CDR2 SVGIG (reference sequence).

The chain employs TRBV19 and TRBJ2-1; 13 bases agree with TRBD2. This CDR3 spans 15 amino acids. In germline, CDR1 is LNHDA, CDR2 SQIVND (reference sequence). Germline trimming cut 5 bases from V and 7 bases from J; bases unmatched to any gene: 5. The CDR3 sequence is CASSAWTSGRNEQFF. Written as DNA, the CDR3 is TGTGCCAGTAGTGCCTGGACTAGCGGGAGAAATGAGCAGTTCTTC.

The gene calls are TRBV7-3 and TRBJ1-4; 9 bases align to TRBD1. Germline assignment: CDR1 SGHTA and CDR2 FQGTGA. The CDR3 has 15 residues. V trimming: 5 bases; J trimming: 5 bases; junction bases outside the gene matches: 6. The CDR3 coding sequence is TGTGCCAGCAGCCAGACAGGGGGTGTGAATGAAAAACTGTTTTTT. The encoded protein is CASSQTGGVNEKLFF.

The V gene is TRBV27, the J gene TRBJ1-1, with D possibly TRBD1 on 5 matching bases. The germline CDR1 and CDR2 sequences are MNHEY and SMNVEV (reference sequence). Trimming removed 8 bases from V and 1 base from J, with 8 bases in between. CDR3 length: 12 amino acids. CDR3 in DNA: TGTGCCAGCTCGAGGGGGAACACTGAAGCTTTCTTT. Its translation: CASSRGNTEAFF.

V and J are TRBV7-6 and TRBJ2-1; D uncertain. Germline V gives CDR1 SGHVS, CDR2 FNYEAQ. The CDR3 has 14 residues. V was clipped by 3 bases and J by 0 bases, with 6 bases between them. In DNA, the CDR3 is TGTGCCAGCAGCTTGTCTAGCTCCTACAATGAGCAGTTCTTC. Residues: CASSLSSSYNEQFF.

The chain recombines TRBV7-9 with TRBJ2-1; 9 nucleotides line up with TRBD1. Germline trimming cut 2 bases from V and 6 bases from J; bases unmatched to any gene: 5. The CDR3 extends over 15 amino acids. Looked up from germline, CDR1 is SEHNR and CDR2 is FQNEAQ (reference sequence). The chain's CDR3 is CASSLTGGAVNEQFF. The CDR3 DNA reads as TGTGCCAGCAGCTTAACAGGGGGCGCCGTCAATGAGCAGTTCTTC.

This chain joins TRBV15 and TRBJ2-3; D assignment may be TRBD1 or TRBD2 (5 bases each). V lost 5 bases, J lost 1 base, and 13 bases lay in between. The CDR3 spans 15 residues. Germline CDR1 is LNHNV and CDR2 is YYDKDF (reference sequence). The CDR3 reads CATSFGLGGTDTQYF. The CDR3 nucleotides read TGTGCCACCAGCTTCGGGTTGGGGGGCACAGATACGCAGTATTTT. The full variable domain, completed using reference TRBV15 and TRBJ2-3, is DAMVIQNPRYQVTQFGKPVTLSCSQTLNHNVMYWYQQKSSQAPKLLFHYYDKDFNNEADTPDNFQSRRPNTSFCFLDIRSPGLGDTAMYLCATSFGLGGTDTQYFGPGTRLTVL.

The chain combines TRBV5-4 with TRBJ2-5, with 7 bases matching TRBD1. Germline V lookup: CDR1 SGHNT, CDR2 YYREEE (reference sequence). J was trimmed by 2 bases and V by 4 bases; bases with no gene match: 2. The CDR3 is 13 residues long. The CDR3 here is CASSIQGQETQYF. DNA of the CDR3: TGTGCCAGCAGCATACAGGGGCAAGAGACCCAGTACTTC.

This chain uses TRBV5-8 with TRBJ1-5; a possible D gene is TRBD1 (5 bases). Trimming left V 0 bases short and J 4 bases short, with 11 bases between. Germline CDR1 is SGHTS and CDR2 is YDEGEE. The CDR3 has 15 residues. This CDR3 reads CASSLDGRQNQPQHF. As DNA, the CDR3 is TGTGCCAGCAGCTTGGACGGCAGACAGAATCAGCCCCAGCATTTT.

The gene calls are TRBV4-2 and TRBJ2-2, with unresolved D. CDR3 length equals 20 residues. Per germline, CDR1 LGHNA and CDR2 YNFKEQ. Trimming took off 2 bases at V and 1 base at J, with 23 bases between the two ends. As DNA, the CDR3 is TGTGCCAGCAGCCAACCTAAGGAGTATACCTTATCCCTGAACACCGGGGAGCTGTTTTTT. It is translated as CASSQPKEYTLSLNTGELFF.

The chain employs TRBV11-2 and TRBJ2-2; maybe TRBD1 (5 bases). The CDR3 has 16 residues. Germline CDR1 and CDR2: SGHAT and FQNNGV. V was trimmed by 0 bases and J by 7 bases, leaving 15 bases between them. DNA of the CDR3: TGTGCCAGCAGCTTAGATCGAGTAGGGGCAGGCGGGGAGCTGTTTTTT. It encodes CASSLDRVGAGGELFF.

This chain uses TRBV4-1 with TRBJ1-1; no firm D call. Germline V CDR1 and CDR2: MGHRA, YSYEKL. Trimming shortened V by 0 bases and J by 6 bases, and 5 bases separated the two germline ends. The CDR3 has 12 residues. CDR3 DNA sequence: TGCGCCAGCAGCCAAGATTTTGCTGAAGCTTTCTTT. Translated, it gives CASSQDFAEAFF.

This clone has a handful of counts. The V gene is TRBV4-2, the J gene TRBJ2-1, with TRBD2 as a possible D gene (5 bases). The CDR3 sequence is 16 residues long. Germline V gene lookup returns CDR1 LGHNA and CDR2 YNFKEQ. V lost 1 base and J lost 0, with 10 bases in between. In nucleotides, the CDR3 is TGTGCCAGCAGCCAAGGGGTAGGGAGCTCCTACAATGAGCAGTTCTTC. Its translation: CASSQGVGSSYNEQFF.

This chain uses TRBV28 with TRBJ2-1; 16 bases are shared with TRBD2. The CDR3 is 17 amino acids. With V trimmed by 0 bases and J by 9 bases, 5 bases remained unmatched. Germline values: CDR1 MDHEN, CDR2 SYDVKM. The CDR3 spells CASSLWSGTSGRVEQFF. DNA of the CDR3: TGTGCCAGCAGTTTATGGTCCGGGACTAGCGGGAGGGTTGAGCAGTTCTTC.

The rearrangement joins TRBV6-6 to TRBJ2-5, with a tentative D call TRBD2 (5 bases). CDR3 size: 12 residues. V shed 1 base and J shed 13 bases, with 13 bases lying between them. CDR1 and CDR2 (germline): MNHNY, SVGAGI (reference sequence). The CDR3 DNA follows: TGTGCCAGCAGTTACTTCGGGGTGGTATGGTACTTC. Encoded protein: CASSYFGVVWYF.

V and J are TRBV28 and TRBJ2-7; 7 positions agree with TRBD1. The CDR3 sequence is 14 residues long. Germline values: CDR1 MDHEN, CDR2 SYDVKM. V shed 4 bases and J 7 bases; nucleotides not matched to a gene: 10. CDR3 nucleotides: TGTGCCAGCAGTTCAAACAGGGGTGGAATGGAGCAGTACTTC. Protein product: CASSSNRGGMEQYF.

The rearrangement uses TRBV11-3 and TRBJ2-7; D is tentatively TRBD1 or TRBD2 (5 bases each). There are 14 residues in the CDR3. The germline V gene has CDR1 SGHNT and CDR2 YENEEA. V was trimmed by 6 bases and J by 2 bases, leaving 14 bases between them. In DNA form, the CDR3 reads TGTGCCAGCAGGGGGGAGCGGCTTACCTACGAGCAGTACTTC. Translating gives CASRGERLTYEQYF.

The rearrangement uses TRBV19 and TRBJ2-1; 10 bases match TRBD2. The germline V gene encodes CDR1 LNHDA and CDR2 SQIVND (reference sequence). This CDR3 region has 16 residues. V shed 2 bases and J 5 bases; nucleotides not matched to a gene: 6. The CDR3 DNA reads as TGTGCCAGTAGTATACTAGCGGGAGTTGAGAACAATGAGCAGTTCTTC. Residues: CASSILAGVENNEQFF.

The chain joins TRBV4-3 to TRBJ1-4, with D unresolved. The germline CDR1 and CDR2 sequences are LGHNA and YSLEER. This CDR3 region has 15 residues. Trimming pared 5 bases from V and 1 base from J, leaving 11 bases between. CDR3 coding DNA: TGCGCCAGCAGCGACGGGTGGGGAACTAATGAAAAACTGTTTTTT. This gives the protein CASSDGWGTNEKLFF.

This sequence joins TRBV11-2 and TRBJ2-6; 11 bases align to TRBD2. The J segment lost 0 bases and the V segment lost 11 bases, leaving 6 bases of the junction unmatched. Germline CDR1 is SGHAT and CDR2 is FQNNGV. There are 16 residues in the CDR3. This CDR3 is CASRLAGFSGANVLTF. DNA for the CDR3: TGTGCCTCTCGACTAGCGGGGTTCTCTGGGGCCAACGTCCTGACTTTC.

This chain links TRBV11-2 with TRBJ2-7; D not certain. This CDR3 has 12 residues. CDR1 is SGHAT, CDR2 FQNNGV, per germline. Trimming cost V 6 bases and J 2 bases, with 8 bases left between them. The CDR3 is CASRHGAYEQYF. The CDR3 DNA is TGTGCCAGCAGACATGGGGCCTACGAGCAGTACTTC. Supplemented by reference TRBV11-2 and TRBJ2-7, the full variable domain reads EAGVAQSPRYKIIEKRQSVAFWCNPISGHATLYWYQQILGQGPKLLIQFQNNGVVDDSQLPKDRFSAERLKGVDSTLKIQPAKLEDSAVYLCASRHGAYEQYFGPGTRLTVT.

The gene calls are TRBV23-1 and TRBJ1-5; D gene uncertain. TRBV23-1 is marked as an open reading frame, function uncertain. V lost 4 bases to trimming and J lost 0 bases, with 13 bases between them. This CDR3 is 16 amino acids long. The CDR3 sequence: CASSPRQPYSNQPQHF. CDR3 sequence (DNA): TGCGCCAGCAGTCCTCGACAACCGTATAGCAATCAGCCCCAGCATTTT.

This clone has only a few counts. This chain uses TRBV10-1 with TRBJ2-7; D is uncertain. The germline CDR1 and CDR2 sequences are WNHNN and SYGVQD (reference sequence). V lost 7 bases and J lost 4, with 2 bases in between. This CDR3 contains 9 residues. DNA of the CDR3: TGCGCCAGCAAGTACGAGCAGTACTTC. Translation: CASKYEQYF.

V and J are TRBV6-6 and TRBJ2-5, with 7 bases fitting TRBD2. Losses at the gene ends were 0 bases for V and 2 bases for J; bases not matched to a gene: 6. The CDR3 is 16 residues long. The germline CDR1 and CDR2 sequences are MNHNY and SVGAGI (reference sequence). The CDR3 DNA follows: TGTGCCAGCAGTTACTCGAGCGGACTAGGGCAAGAGACCCAGTACTTC. Amino acid sequence: CASSYSSGLGQETQYF.

This clone was seen a few times. The V gene is TRBV28, the J gene TRBJ1-5; D remains ambiguous. V was trimmed by 7 bases and J by 4 bases, leaving 8 bases between them. This CDR3 contains 12 residues. Per the germline V gene, CDR1 is MDHEN and CDR2 is SYDVKM. CDR3 bases: TGTGCCAGCACCCGCGGGAATCAGCCCCAGCATTTT. Translation gives CASTRGNQPQHF.

This chain connects TRBV30 to TRBJ2-3, with TRBD1 matching 9 bases. The J segment lost 3 bases and the V segment lost 2 bases, leaving 9 bases of the junction unmatched. This CDR3 is 16 amino acids long. CDR1 is GTSNPN and CDR2 is SVGIG in the germline V gene (reference sequence). The CDR3 sequence is CAWSPGTGFRTDTQYF. The CDR3 region has the DNA TGTGCCTGGAGTCCCGGGACAGGGTTTAGGACAGATACGCAGTATTTT.

V gene TRBV19 combines with J gene TRBJ2-1; D gene unclear. This CDR3 region has 14 residues. CDR1 and CDR2 from the germline V gene are LNHDA and SQIVND (reference sequence). The V end was cut by 5 bases, the J end by 1 base, with 9 bases between. The CDR3 region is CASSGGSSYNEQFF. In nucleotides, the CDR3 is TGTGCCAGTAGTGGCGGTTCTTCCTACAATGAGCAGTTCTTC.

This clone came up once. V usage is TRBV6-1 and J usage is TRBJ2-2, with a weak D call TRBD1 (6 bases). This CDR3 is built from 15 residues. Deletions cut 6 bases from V and 4 bases from J, with 15 bases between. Germline V lookup: CDR1 MNHNS, CDR2 SASEGT. CDR3 protein: CASRKAGEITGELFF. The CDR3 nucleotides are TGTGCCAGCAGGAAGGCAGGGGAGATCACCGGGGAGCTGTTTTTT.